This entry describes one TCR beta chain. Its antigen is unidentified. The assay was run at deep level. Here immunoSEQ multiplex PCR was the method, and the copy in TCRdb shows in-frame clones only, minus some. The sample yields some 96,000 clones, 40% to 55% seen once. Trimming took 4 bases from V and 6 from J; bases not matched to a gene: 9. Germline-derived CDR1 and CDR2 are SGHRS and YFSETQ. The CDR3 spans 14 residues. These data belong to a study of shared clonotypes between healthy human individuals. Study conclusions and caveats: Sampling included only blood; tissue repertoires likely differ.

The clonotype comes from a woman aged 40-49 years in good health. Some clones in this sample may be carry-over from other donors' samples. V is TRBV5-1 and J is TRBJ2-7, with 8 bases matching TRBD2. The sequencing sample was made of PBMCs. CDR3 coding DNA: TGCGCCAGCAGCCCCGCGGGAGGAGGGGGCGAGCAGTACTTC. Protein: CASSPAGGGGEQYF.